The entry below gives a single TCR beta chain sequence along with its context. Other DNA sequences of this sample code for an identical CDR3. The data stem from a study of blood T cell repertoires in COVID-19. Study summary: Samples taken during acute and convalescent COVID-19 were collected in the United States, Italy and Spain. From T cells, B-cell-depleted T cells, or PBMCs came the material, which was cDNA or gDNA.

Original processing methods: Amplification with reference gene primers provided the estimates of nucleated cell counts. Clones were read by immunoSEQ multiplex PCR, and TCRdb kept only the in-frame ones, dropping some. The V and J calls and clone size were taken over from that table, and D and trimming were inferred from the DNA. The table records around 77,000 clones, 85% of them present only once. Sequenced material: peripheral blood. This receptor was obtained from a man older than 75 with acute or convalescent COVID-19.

CDR3 region: CASSLRGTTYNEQFF. In nucleotides, the CDR3 is TGTGCCAGCAGCTTACGGGGGACTACCTACAATGAGCAGTTCTTC. V and J are TRBV7-2 and TRBJ2-1; 7 nucleotides line up with TRBD2. The germline gives CDR1 SGHTA, CDR2 FQGNSA. After removal of 2 bases from V and 2 bases from J, the junction contained 3 bases not matched to a gene. The CDR3 length is 15 residues.